The rows below give T cell receptor beta chains drawn from one sample of a study of OX40 agonist ivuxolimab in advanced cancers. The method was immunoSEQ multiplex PCR; TCRdb's version includes in-frame clones alone and lacks a portion of them. The sample records 22,000 or so clones, about 85% being singletons. This sample comprised CD4+ or CD8+ T cells sorted from blood, obtained in a trial of the OX40 agonist ivuxolimab. These receptors were obtained from an adult with an advanced solid tumor such as melanoma, head and neck, liver or kidney cancer. CDR3s include the opening cysteine and the closing phenylalanine or tryptophan. A D gene is named only where the DNA matches it firmly. Clone size is not always given. Where it is, it says once, few, many or a class for expanded clones.

size	V	D	J	DNA	CDR3
-	TRBV28	-	TRBJ1-1	TGTGCCAGCAGTCTCCTAGCAGGTCCCACTGAAGCTTTCTTT	CASSLLAGPTEAFF
-	TRBV10-2	-	TRBJ2-1	TGCGCCAGCAGTTGGGACTTATACAATGAGCAGTTCTTC	CASSWDLYNEQFF
-	TRBV9	TRBD1	TRBJ2-7	TGTGCCAGCAGCGTAGCTACAGGGGACTACGAGCAGTACTTC	CASSVATGDYEQYF
-	TRBV7-8	-	TRBJ2-7	TGTGCCAGCAGCTTAGGGACCTACGAGCAGTACTTC	CASSLGTYEQYF
-	TRBV29-1	-	TRBJ1-2	TGCAGCGTTGTGGGGGGAGCTAACTATGGCTACACCTTC	CSVVGGANYGYTF
-	TRBV27	-	TRBJ2-5	TGTGCCAGCAGTTTAAAAGGTCGAATCGGAGAGACCCAGTACTTC	CASSLKGRIGETQYF
few	TRBV6-1	TRBD2	TRBJ2-3	TGTGCCAGCAGTGACGGGACTAGCGGGAGTTGGGATACGCAGTATTTT	CASSDGTSGSWDTQYF
-	TRBV5-1	-	TRBJ1-1	TGCGCCAGCAGCTTGGCTGGGGGCTTTACTGAAGCTTTCTTT	CASSLAGGFTEAFF
-	TRBV4-3	-	TRBJ2-5	TGCGCCAGCAGCCAACTTAGGGGTGAGACCCAGTACTTC	CASSQLRGETQYF
-	TRBV28	TRBD2	TRBJ2-5	TGTGCCAGCAGTATTAACCCGGGACTAGTGGAGACCCAGTACTTC	CASSINPGLVETQYF
-	TRBV7-9	TRBD1	TRBJ2-3	TGTGCCAGCACTCTCCCCCTGGGGACAGGGGGCACAGATACGCAGTATTTT	CASTLPLGTGGTDTQYF
-	TRBV6-5	-	TRBJ2-7	TGTGCCACCTTTCGGGGTGGGGAGCCCTCCGCCGAGCAGTACTTC	CATFRGGEPSAEQYF
few	TRBV27	-	TRBJ2-3	TGTGCCAGCAGTTTAAGTGCAGGGAACTTTGGAGATACGCAGTATTTT	CASSLSAGNFGDTQYF
-	TRBV7-8	TRBD1	TRBJ2-1	TGTGCCAGCAGCTTAGCCGGGCAGGGGGCGGGCAATGAGCAGTTCTTC	CASSLAGQGAGNEQFF
-	TRBV2	TRBD1	TRBJ2-1	TGTGCCAGCAGTGATGGACAGGGTCGGCAGTTCTTC	CASSDGQGRQFF
-	TRBV27	-	TRBJ1-1	TGTGCCAGCAGTTTTGGGGGGCCGAACACTGAAGCTTTCTTT	CASSFGGPNTEAFF
-	TRBV11-2	TRBD1	TRBJ2-7	TGTGCCAGCAGCCCTCGACAGGGGCTGTGGGAGCAGTACTTC	CASSPRQGLWEQYF